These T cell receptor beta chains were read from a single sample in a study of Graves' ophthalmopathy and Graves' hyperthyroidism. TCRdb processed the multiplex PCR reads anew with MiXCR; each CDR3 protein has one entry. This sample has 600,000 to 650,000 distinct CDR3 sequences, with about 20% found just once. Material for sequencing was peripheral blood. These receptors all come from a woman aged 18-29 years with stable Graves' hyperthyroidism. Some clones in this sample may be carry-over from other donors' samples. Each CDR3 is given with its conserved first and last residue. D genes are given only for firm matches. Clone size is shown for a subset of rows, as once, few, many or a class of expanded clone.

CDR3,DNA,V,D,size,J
CASSETSGGQETQYF,TGTGCCAGCAGCGAAACTAGCGGGGGACAAGAGACCCAGTACTTC,TRBV6-1,TRBD2,many,TRBJ2-5
CATSRLTEMNTEAFF,TGTGCCACCAGCAGATTGACGGAGATGAACACTGAAGCTTTCTTT,TRBV15,-,many,TRBJ1-1
CATTQMDTEAFF,TGTGCCACAACTCAAATGGACACTGAAGCTTTCTTT,TRBV19,-,-,TRBJ1-1
CASSFGGAEGGYTF,TGTGCCAGCAGTTTTGGAGGGGCGGAGGGGGGCTACACCTTC,TRBV12-3/TRBV12-4,-,-,TRBJ1-2
CASSIDGESVIEQYF,TGTGCCAGTAGTATAGATGGGGAAAGCGTAATCGAGCAGTACTTC,TRBV19,-,many,TRBJ2-7
CASSFLAADKNIQYF,TGTGCCAGCAGTTTTTTGGCGGCCGACAAAAACATTCAGTACTTC,TRBV28,-,few,TRBJ2-4
CASSPPRMVSPLHF,TGTGCCAGCAGTCCTCCGAGAATGGTTTCACCCCTCCACTTT,TRBV27,-,-,TRBJ1-6
CASSLQSLGTGELFF,TGCGCCAGCAGTTTGCAGTCCCTTGGCACCGGGGAGCTGTTTTTT,TRBV5-1,-,few,TRBJ2-2
CASSWDGGLNYEQYF,TGTGCCAGCAGTTGGGATGGGGGACTTAATTACGAGCAGTACTTC,TRBV6-2/TRBV6-3,-,many,TRBJ2-7
CASSPPGRSNQPQHF,TGTGCCAGCAGCCCCCCGGGAAGGAGTAATCAGCCCCAGCATTTT,TRBV7-2,-,many,TRBJ1-5
CSVDSYTGELFF,TGCAGCGTTGACAGCTACACCGGGGAGCTGTTTTTT,TRBV29-1,-,many,TRBJ2-2
CASSSGLAGGMRETQYF,TGTGCCAGCAGCTCTGGACTAGCGGGGGGTATGAGAGAGACCCAGTACTTC,TRBV5-6,TRBD2,many,TRBJ2-5
CASSPAGTGTPLLSGELFF,TGTGCCAGCAGCCCTGCCGGGACAGGGACCCCTCTTTTGTCCGGGGAGCTGTTTTTT,TRBV28,TRBD1,-,TRBJ2-2